The following is a T cell receptor beta chain sequence with its context. Everyone who took part was about 18 to 90 years old, and they came from about two dozen US areas. These data belong to a study of blood T cell repertoires in COVID-19. Study-wide background: Collection of acute and convalescent COVID-19 samples took place in the United States, Italy and Spain.

Looked up from germline, CDR1 is MNHNS and CDR2 is SASEGT. The CDR3 extends over 14 amino acids. The V gene lost 3 bases and the J gene lost 4 bases, with 9 bases spanning the gap. Original analysis: Amplified reference gene primers provided the basis for estimating nucleated cell counts. Measured with immunoSEQ multiplex PCR; TCRdb has only the in-frame clones, and not every one. D and trimming were read from the DNA, whereas the V and J calls and clone size are those reported in that table. There are over 300,000 clones in the sample; over 75% occur only once, and over 0.9% lies in the top ten. The specimen sequenced was PBMCs or T cells enriched from blood (not recorded which). The rearrangement joins TRBV6-1 to TRBJ2-2, with TRBD2 as a possible D gene (6 bases). The clonotype originates from a woman between 25 and 40 years old with acute COVID-19. For the CDR3, the DNA is TGTGCCAGCAGTGAGGTGGGGGGCACCGGGGAGCTGTTTTTT. Amino acids: CASSEVGGTGELFF.